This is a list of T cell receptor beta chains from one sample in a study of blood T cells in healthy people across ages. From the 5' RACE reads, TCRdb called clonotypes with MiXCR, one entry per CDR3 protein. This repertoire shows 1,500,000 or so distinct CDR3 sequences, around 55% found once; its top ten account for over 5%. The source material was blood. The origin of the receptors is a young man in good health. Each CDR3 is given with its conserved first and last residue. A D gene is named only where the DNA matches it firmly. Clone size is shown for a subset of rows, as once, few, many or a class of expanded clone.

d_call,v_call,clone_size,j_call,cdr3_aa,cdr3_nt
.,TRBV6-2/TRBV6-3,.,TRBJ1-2,CASRPIRDNYGYTF,TGTGCCAGCAGGCCCATCAGGGATAACTATGGCTACACCTTC
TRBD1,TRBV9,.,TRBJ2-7,CASSVEQGARYYEQYF,TGTGCCAGCAGCGTAGAACAGGGGGCGCGATACTACGAGCAGTACTTC
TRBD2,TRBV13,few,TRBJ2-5,CASSTRTSGGLQETQYF,TGTGCCAGCAGCACTCGGACTAGCGGGGGGTTACAAGAGACCCAGTACTTC
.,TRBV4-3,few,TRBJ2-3,CASSPTGVSTDTQYF,TGCGCCAGCAGCCCCACCGGGGTTAGCACAGATACGCAGTATTTT
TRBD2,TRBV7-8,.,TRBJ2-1,CASKNSGGAYNEQFF,TGTGCCAGCAAAAACAGCGGGGGGGCCTACAATGAGCAGTTCTTC
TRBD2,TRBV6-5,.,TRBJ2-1,CASSYLQRREGLGEQFF,TGTGCCAGCAGTTACCTCCAGAGGCGGGAGGGCCTTGGTGAGCAGTTCTTC
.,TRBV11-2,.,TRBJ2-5,CASNHGYQETQYF,TGTGCCAGCAACCACGGGTACCAAGAGACCCAGTACTTC
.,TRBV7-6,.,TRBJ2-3,CASSLTGETDTQYF,TGTGCCAGCAGCTTAACTGGAGAGACAGATACGCAGTATTTT
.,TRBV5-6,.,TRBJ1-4,CASSLKSLEEKLFF,TGTGCCAGCAGCTTGAAATCCTTAGAAGAAAAACTGTTTTTT
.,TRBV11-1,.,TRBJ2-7,CASSPDSLYEQYF,TGTGCCAGCAGCCCCGACAGTCTCTACGAGCAGTACTTC
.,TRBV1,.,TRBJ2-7,CTSSPQCEQYF,TGCACCAGCAGCCCTCAGTGCGAGCAGTACTTC
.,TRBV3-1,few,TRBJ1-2,CASSQEKTALVYGYTF,TGTGCCAGCAGCCAAGAAAAGACAGCCTTAGTCTATGGCTACACCTTC
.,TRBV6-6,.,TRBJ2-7,CARAKWLDSTHPYEQYF,TGTGCCAGAGCTAAGTGGTTGGACAGCACACATCCATACGAGCAGTACTTC
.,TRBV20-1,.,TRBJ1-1,CSAGDGRSNTEAFF,TGCAGTGCTGGCGATGGGAGATCGAACACTGAAGCTTTCTTT
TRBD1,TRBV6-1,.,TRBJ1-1,CASSEGTGSYTEAFF,TGTGCCAGCAGTGAAGGGACAGGGAGTTACACTGAAGCTTTCTTT
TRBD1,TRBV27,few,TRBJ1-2,CASSRSTGGHGYTF,TGTGCCAGCAGTCGATCAACAGGGGGCCATGGCTACACCTTC
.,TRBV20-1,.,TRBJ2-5,CSASWLETQYF,TGCAGTGCTAGTTGGTTGGAGACCCAGTACTTC